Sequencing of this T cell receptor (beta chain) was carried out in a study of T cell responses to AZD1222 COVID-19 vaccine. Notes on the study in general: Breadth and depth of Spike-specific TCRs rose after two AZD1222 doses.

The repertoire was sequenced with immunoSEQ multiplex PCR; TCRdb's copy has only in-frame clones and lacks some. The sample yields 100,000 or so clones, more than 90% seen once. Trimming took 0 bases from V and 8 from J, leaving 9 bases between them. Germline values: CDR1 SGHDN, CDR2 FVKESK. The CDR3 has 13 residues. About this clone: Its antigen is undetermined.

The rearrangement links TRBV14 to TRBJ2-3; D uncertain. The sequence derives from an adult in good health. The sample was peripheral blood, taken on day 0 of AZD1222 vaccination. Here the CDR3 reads CASSQDHLSTQYF. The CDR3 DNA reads TGTGCCAGCAGCCAAGACCACTTAAGTACGCAGTATTTT.